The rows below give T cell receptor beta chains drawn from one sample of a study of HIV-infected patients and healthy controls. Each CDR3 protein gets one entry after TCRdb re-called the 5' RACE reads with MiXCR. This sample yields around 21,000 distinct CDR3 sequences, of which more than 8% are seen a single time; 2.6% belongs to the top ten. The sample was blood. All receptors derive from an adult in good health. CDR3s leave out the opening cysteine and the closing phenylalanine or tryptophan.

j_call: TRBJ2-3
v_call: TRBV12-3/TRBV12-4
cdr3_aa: ASSLWGGGVPDTQY

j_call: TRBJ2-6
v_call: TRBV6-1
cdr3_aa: ASSMTSSGANVLT

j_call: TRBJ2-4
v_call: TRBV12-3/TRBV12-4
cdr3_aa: ASRTGGAHIQY

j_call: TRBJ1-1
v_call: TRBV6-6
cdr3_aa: ASSSTTGGTEAF

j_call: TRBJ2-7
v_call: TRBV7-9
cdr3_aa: ASSLEGTAGEQY

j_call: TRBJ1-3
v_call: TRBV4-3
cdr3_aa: ASSQVSQGNTIY

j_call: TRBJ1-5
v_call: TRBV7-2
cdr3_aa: ASSLVGTETNQPQH

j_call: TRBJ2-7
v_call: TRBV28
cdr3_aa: ASMAGPPYEQY

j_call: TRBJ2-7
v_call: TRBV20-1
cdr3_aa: SARGAQPHEQY

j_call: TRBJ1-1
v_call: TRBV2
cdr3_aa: ASRGTVNMNTEAF

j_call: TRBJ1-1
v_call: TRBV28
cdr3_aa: ASRRGGTEAF

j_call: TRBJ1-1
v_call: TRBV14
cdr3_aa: ASSQQMNTEAF

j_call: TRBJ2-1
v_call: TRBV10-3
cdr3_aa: AIRGTSGGYSSSYNEQF

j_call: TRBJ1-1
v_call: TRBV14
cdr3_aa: ASSQALNYTEAF

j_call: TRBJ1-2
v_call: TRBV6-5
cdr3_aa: ASSPTRHAGEYGYT

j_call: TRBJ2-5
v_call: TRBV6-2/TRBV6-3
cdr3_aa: ASSYLRTEETQY

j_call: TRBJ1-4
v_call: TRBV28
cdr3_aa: ASSFIGGRLREKLF

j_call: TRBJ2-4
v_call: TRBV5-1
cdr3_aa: ASSSELAKNIQY

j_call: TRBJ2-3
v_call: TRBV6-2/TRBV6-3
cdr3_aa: ASSYASSGADTQY

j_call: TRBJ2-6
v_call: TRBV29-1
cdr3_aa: SVGQGTGANVLT

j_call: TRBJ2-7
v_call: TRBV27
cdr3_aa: ASSNPTGGLREQY

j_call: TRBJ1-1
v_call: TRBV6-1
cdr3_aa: ASSEGGENTEAF

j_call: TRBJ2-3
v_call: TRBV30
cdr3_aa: AWSQREADTQY

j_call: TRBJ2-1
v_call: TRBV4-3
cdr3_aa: ASSRRWEVNNEQF

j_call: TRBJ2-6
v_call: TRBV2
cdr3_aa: ASSVENWTGPSGANVLT

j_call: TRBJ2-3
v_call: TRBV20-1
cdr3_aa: SARPPTGPTDTQY

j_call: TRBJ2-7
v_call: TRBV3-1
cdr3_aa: ASSQESLQFWEQY

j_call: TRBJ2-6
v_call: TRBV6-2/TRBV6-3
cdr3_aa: ASSLLRTGGNSGANVLT

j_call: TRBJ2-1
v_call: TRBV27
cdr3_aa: ASRNSGSYNEQF

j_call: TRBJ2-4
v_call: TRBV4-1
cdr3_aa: ASSQTGLGKNIQY

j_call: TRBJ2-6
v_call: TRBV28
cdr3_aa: ASSPFPWIQGQSGANVLT

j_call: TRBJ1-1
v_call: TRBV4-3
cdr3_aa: ASSQDLGHVAF

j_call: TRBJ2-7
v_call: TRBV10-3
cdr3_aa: AISEFQGPVSEQY

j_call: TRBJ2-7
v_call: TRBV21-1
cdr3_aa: ASSKRCSGNPYEQY

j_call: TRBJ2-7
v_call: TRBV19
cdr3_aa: ASSAGDGFEQY

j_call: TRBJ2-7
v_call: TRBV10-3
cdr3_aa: AISDDSYEQY

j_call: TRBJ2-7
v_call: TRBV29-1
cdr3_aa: SAGPGTAPREQY

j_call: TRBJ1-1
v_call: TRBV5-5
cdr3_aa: ASSHMDREAF

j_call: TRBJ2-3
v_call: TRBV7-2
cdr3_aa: ASSPVTRGDTQY

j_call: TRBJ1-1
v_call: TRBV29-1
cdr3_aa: SAGFNTEAF

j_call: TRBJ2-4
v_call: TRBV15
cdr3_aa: ATSRVSRNLAKNIQY

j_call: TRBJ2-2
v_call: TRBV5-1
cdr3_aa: ASSGAPTGIIAGELF

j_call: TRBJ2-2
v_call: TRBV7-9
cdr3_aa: ASNLNTGELF

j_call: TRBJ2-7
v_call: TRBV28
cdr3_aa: ASSLGGRASYEQY

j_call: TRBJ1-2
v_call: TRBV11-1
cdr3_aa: ASSLREGTHGYT

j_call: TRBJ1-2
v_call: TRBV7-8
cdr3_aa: ASSLFGNNYGYT

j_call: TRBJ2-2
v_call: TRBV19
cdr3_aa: ASSNRQGITGELF

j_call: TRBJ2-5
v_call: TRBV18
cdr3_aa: ASSQGTGPETQY

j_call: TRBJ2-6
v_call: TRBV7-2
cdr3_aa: ASSLWGSGANVLT

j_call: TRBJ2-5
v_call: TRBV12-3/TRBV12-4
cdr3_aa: ASSLRQGPAETQY

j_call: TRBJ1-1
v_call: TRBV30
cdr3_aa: AWTPPAVNTEAF

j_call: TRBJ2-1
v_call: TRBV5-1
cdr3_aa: ASSLRYNEQF